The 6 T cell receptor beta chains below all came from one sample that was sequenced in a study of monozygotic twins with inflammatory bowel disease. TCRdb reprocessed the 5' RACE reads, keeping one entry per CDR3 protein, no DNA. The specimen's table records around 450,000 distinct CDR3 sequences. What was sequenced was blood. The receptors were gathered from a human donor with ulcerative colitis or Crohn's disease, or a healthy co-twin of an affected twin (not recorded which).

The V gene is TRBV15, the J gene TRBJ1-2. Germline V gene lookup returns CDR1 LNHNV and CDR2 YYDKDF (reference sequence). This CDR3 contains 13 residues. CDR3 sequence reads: CATSRRDIDGYTF.

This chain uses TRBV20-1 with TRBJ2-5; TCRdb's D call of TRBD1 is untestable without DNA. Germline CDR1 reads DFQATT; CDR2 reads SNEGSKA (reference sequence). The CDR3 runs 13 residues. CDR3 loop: CSAAPSYQETQYF.

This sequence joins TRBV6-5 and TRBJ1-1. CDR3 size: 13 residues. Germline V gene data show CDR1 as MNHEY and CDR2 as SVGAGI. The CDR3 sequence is CASSYWGNTEAFF.

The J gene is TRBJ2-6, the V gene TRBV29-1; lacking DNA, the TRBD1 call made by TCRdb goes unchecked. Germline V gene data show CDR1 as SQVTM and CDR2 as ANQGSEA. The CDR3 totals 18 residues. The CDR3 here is CSVELQVKDVSGANVLTF.

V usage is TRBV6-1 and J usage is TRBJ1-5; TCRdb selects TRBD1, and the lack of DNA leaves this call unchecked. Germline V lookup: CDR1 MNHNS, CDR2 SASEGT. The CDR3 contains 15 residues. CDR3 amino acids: CASSRAGGVGQPQHF.

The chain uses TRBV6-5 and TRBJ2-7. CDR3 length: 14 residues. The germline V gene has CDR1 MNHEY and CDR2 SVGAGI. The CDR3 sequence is CASSYSAENYEQYF.